The T cell receptor beta chain under discussion was sequenced for a study of cytomegalovirus exposure and HLA in healthy donors. Study observations and caveats: Upon later analysis, TCR association rates were observed to vary by HLA locus, being highest for DRB1 and lowest for HLA-C.

The CDR3 loop spans 17 amino acids. Trimming at V came to 0 bases and at J to 5 bases, leaving 12 bases not matched to a gene. Germline CDR1 and CDR2: LNHNV and YYDKDF (reference sequence). Use of 60 Vbeta and 13 Jbeta primers characterized the PCR. Repertoires were generated with immunoSEQ multiplex PCR, while TCRdb's copy carries only in-frame clones and drops some. The repertoire holds roughly 180,000 clones, about three quarters seen once, with around an eighth in the top ten. The donors (healthy individuals) were bone marrow donors. This clone was seen more than once but under ten times. Its matching antigen is unknown.

The sequenced material came from PBMCs. The chain couples TRBV15 to TRBJ2-5; the match to TRBD1 covers 7 bases. This TCR derives from a man aged 45-60 years in good health and CMV-seropositive. The CDR3: CATSRERAGGEWETQYF. The DNA of the CDR3 is TGTGCCACCAGCAGAGAGAGGGCAGGGGGTGAGTGGGAGACCCAGTACTTC.